This T cell receptor beta chain derives from a study of cytomegalovirus exposure and HLA in healthy donors. Study observations and caveats: Looking again later, the authors saw that most CMV-associated TCR beta chains seemed HLA-restricted.

This PCR relied on a set of 60 Vbeta primers and 13 Jbeta primers. As handled by the study authors: Unique TCR beta chains totaled some 88 million in a later count, with 8.5 million to 12 million of them shared. The protocol was immunoSEQ multiplex PCR, while the TCRdb copy is restricted to in-frame clones and leaves out a portion. V and J calls and clone size come straight from that table; D and trimming were deduced from the DNA. The sample lists under 200,000 clones; 73% were seen once. As to this clone: Its matching antigen is unknown.

Germline CDR1 and CDR2: SGHNT and YYREEE (reference sequence). This CDR3 contains 16 residues. Germline trimming cut 3 bases from V and 4 bases from J; bases unmatched to any gene: 5. Nominally healthy donors were sampled, though unrecorded immune exposures were likely. This chain joins TRBV5-4 and TRBJ2-5; 14 bases are shared with TRBD2. The sequenced sample consisted of PBMCs. The sequence derives from a woman between 18 and 30 years old in good health and CMV-seropositive. CDR3 residues: CASSWGGTSGGETQYF. In nucleotides, the CDR3 is TGTGCCAGCAGCTGGGGCGGGACTAGCGGGGGAGAGACCCAGTACTTC.